The present TCR beta chain was sequenced within a study of T cells in Graves' hyperthyroidism and ophthalmopathy. For the study at large: Specimen type is peripheral blood, collected at initial diagnosis prior to any treatment.

TCR beta CDR3 region amplification was performed from RNA transcripts. A set of HTBI primers served as the primers for a first-round RT-PCR of the TCR CDR3. TCRdb processed the multiplex PCR reads anew with MiXCR; each CDR3 protein has one entry. The sample yields under 400,000 distinct CDR3 sequences, roughly 23% seen once. Comment on this clonotype: Its antigen is undetermined.

Study observations and caveats: Most thyroid-expanded clonotypes above 0.001 were also found in blood.

Graves' hyperthyroidism showing no ophthalmopathy progression within 18 months was considered stable. In making diagnoses, clinical symptoms, serum thyroxine and TRAb, thyroid ultrasound and orbital computed tomography were all used. The CDR3 length is 16 residues. V was pared by 3 bases and J by 7 bases, with 9 bases of the junction left unmatched. The TCR sequence derives from a woman aged 45-65 years with Graves' hyperthyroidism. The chain has TRBV12-3 or TRBV12-4 and TRBJ2-2; 9 bases fit TRBD1. Sequenced sample: blood. CDR3 sequence reads: CASSFREQGAGGELFF. The CDR3 DNA follows: TGTGCCAGCAGTTTTCGTGAACAGGGGGCCGGCGGGGAGCTGTTTTTT.